This T cell receptor (beta chain) came from a study of Graves' ophthalmopathy and Graves' hyperthyroidism. Physicians reached a diagnosis by relying on clinical symptoms, serum thyroxine, TRAb, thyroid ultrasound and orbital computed tomography. The PBMC fraction was derived from around 10 ml of fresh peripheral blood. Many counts were recorded for this clonotype. Its antigen is currently unknown. This CDR3 comprises 15 residues. In germline, CDR1 is SGHTA, CDR2 FQGNSA. V was trimmed by 2 bases and J by 4 bases, leaving 15 bases between them. Amplification from RNA transcripts yielded the TCR beta CDR3 regions. HTBI primers primed a first-round RT-PCR, and a second-round multiplex PCR followed. Using its own MiXCR run on the multiplex PCR reads, TCRdb lists one record per CDR3 protein. This table has around 400,000 distinct CDR3 sequences, around 16% appearing once. Findings and limits, study-wide: Detection in blood was also observed for most expanded thyroid clonotypes above 0.001 frequency.

The sequence was obtained from a woman younger than 35 with Graves' ophthalmopathy. Sequencing input: peripheral blood. The V call is TRBV7-2, the J call TRBJ2-7, with D tentatively TRBD1 (5 bases). Written as DNA, the CDR3 is TGTGCCAGCAGCTTAATCATCGACAGCCTATACGAGCAGTACTTC. This codes for CASSLIIDSLYEQYF.